This paragraph reports one T cell receptor (beta chain). The antigen is undetermined. This sample was included in a study of cytotoxic CD8 clonotypes in ibrutinib-treated CLL. For the study at large: Response was recorded as partial in 24 patients and complete in 2; at median about 6 years, roughly 15 remained remitted and some 12 had progressed.

This CDR3 comprises 11 residues. Trimming removed 0 bases at V and 7 bases at J, with 5 bases between. Germline V CDR1 and CDR2: SGHKS, YYEKEE (reference sequence). Notes on the study in general: Public clonotypes (which were uncommon) either contracted or remained stable on treatment.

PBMCs that had been cryopreserved were the source of about 2 micrograms of genomic DNA for TCR beta libraries. Some clones are missing from TCRdb's copy, which holds only in-frame ones; the method was immunoSEQ multiplex PCR. The sample holds fewer than 400,000 clones, 67% seen once. The chain is built from TRBV5-5 and TRBJ2-7, with D maybe TRBD2 (5 bases). The sequence derives from a human donor with chronic lymphocytic leukemia. The material was PBMCs, obtained after 36 months of ibrutinib treatment. The CDR3 region is CASSLGGEQYF. DNA for the CDR3: TGTGCCAGCAGCTTGGGAGGGGAGCAGTACTTC.